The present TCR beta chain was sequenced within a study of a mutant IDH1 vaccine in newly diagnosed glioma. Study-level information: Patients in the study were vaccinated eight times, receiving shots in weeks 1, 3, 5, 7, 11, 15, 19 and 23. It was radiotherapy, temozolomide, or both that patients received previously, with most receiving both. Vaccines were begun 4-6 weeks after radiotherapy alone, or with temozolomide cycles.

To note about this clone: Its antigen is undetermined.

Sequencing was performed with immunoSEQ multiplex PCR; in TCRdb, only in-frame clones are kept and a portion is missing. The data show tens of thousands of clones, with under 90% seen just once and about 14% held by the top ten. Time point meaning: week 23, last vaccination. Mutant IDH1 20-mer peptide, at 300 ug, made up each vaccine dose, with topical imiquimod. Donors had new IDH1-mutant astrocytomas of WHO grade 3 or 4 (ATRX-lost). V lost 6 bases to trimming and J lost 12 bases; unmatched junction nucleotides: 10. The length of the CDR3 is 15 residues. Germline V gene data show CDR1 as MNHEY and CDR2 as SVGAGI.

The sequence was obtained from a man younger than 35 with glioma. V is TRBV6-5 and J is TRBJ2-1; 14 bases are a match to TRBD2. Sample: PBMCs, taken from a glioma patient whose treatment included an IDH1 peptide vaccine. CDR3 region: CASSPRTSGRPAQFF. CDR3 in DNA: TGTGCCAGCAGCCCGAGGACTAGCGGGAGGCCCGCGCAGTTCTTC.